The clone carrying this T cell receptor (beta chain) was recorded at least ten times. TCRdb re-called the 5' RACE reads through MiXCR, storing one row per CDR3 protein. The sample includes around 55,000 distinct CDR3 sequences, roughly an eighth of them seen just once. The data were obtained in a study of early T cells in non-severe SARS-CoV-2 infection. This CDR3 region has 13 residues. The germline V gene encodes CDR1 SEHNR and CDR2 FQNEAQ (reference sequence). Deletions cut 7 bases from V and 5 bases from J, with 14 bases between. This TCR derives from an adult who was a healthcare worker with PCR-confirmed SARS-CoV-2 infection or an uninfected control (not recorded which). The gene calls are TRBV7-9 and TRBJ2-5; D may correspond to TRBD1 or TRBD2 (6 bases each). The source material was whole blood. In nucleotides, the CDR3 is TGTGCCAGCAACACCATGGGGGGCGAGACCCAGTACTTC. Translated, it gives CASNTMGGETQYF.